A selection of T cell receptor beta chains follows, all from one sample in a study of Graves' ophthalmopathy and Graves' hyperthyroidism. MiXCR was run by TCRdb on the multiplex PCR reads, yielding one entry per CDR3 protein. Of 350,000 or so distinct CDR3 sequences detected, roughly 15% appear once; the ten largest clones hold about 12%. Sequenced input: peripheral blood. The receptors derive from an adult man with Graves' ophthalmopathy. The CDR3 runs from the conserved cysteine through the conserved F or W. The D gene is left open where the match is weak. Only part of the rows carry a size: once, few, many, or a class if the clone is expanded.

V gene: TRBV20-1
J gene: TRBJ1-6
D gene: -
clone size: many
CDR3 protein: CSARGLSYNSPLHF
CDR3 DNA: TGCAGTGCTAGGGGACTCAGCTATAATTCACCCCTCCACTTT

V gene: TRBV6-5
J gene: TRBJ2-7
D gene: TRBD2
clone size: many
CDR3 protein: CASTPGGRYEQYF
CDR3 DNA: TGTGCCAGCACGCCGGGGGGGAGGTACGAGCAGTACTTC

V gene: TRBV15
J gene: TRBJ2-2
D gene: TRBD1
clone size: many
CDR3 protein: CATSRTGNTGELFF
CDR3 DNA: TGTGCCACCTCCCGGACAGGGAACACCGGGGAGCTGTTTTTT

V gene: TRBV5-6
J gene: TRBJ2-7
D gene: -
clone size: many
CDR3 protein: CASSWAPRGSYEQYF
CDR3 DNA: TGTGCCAGCAGCTGGGCCCCTCGGGGCTCCTACGAGCAGTACTTC

V gene: TRBV29-1
J gene: TRBJ2-7
D gene: -
clone size: -
CDR3 protein: CSVGVRGPYEQYF
CDR3 DNA: TGCAGCGTTGGGGTGAGAGGACCCTACGAGCAGTACTTC

V gene: TRBV6-1
J gene: TRBJ1-1
D gene: -
clone size: many
CDR3 protein: CASSRTANTEAFF
CDR3 DNA: TGTGCCAGCAGTCGTACAGCGAACACTGAAGCTTTCTTT

V gene: TRBV6-5
J gene: TRBJ2-7
D gene: -
clone size: many
CDR3 protein: CASGTGDYYEQYF
CDR3 DNA: TGTGCCAGCGGAACAGGGGACTACTACGAGCAGTACTTC

V gene: TRBV18
J gene: TRBJ1-5
D gene: -
clone size: many
CDR3 protein: CASSPAGNRNQPQHF
CDR3 DNA: TGTGCCAGCTCACCGGCGGGTAATCGAAATCAGCCCCAGCATTTT

V gene: TRBV6-5
J gene: TRBJ2-7
D gene: -
clone size: many
CDR3 protein: CATMVERGYEQYF
CDR3 DNA: TGTGCCACCATGGTAGAAAGGGGCTACGAGCAGTACTTC

V gene: TRBV7-2
J gene: TRBJ2-7
D gene: TRBD2
clone size: many
CDR3 protein: CASSPGGVLYEQYF
CDR3 DNA: TGTGCCAGTTCCCCCGGGGGGGTTCTCTACGAGCAGTACTTC

V gene: TRBV24-1
J gene: TRBJ2-7
D gene: TRBD1
clone size: -
CDR3 protein: CATRIPGQGFPYEQYF
CDR3 DNA: TGTGCCACCAGAATTCCGGGACAGGGGTTTCCCTACGAGCAGTACTTC

V gene: TRBV24-1
J gene: TRBJ1-2
D gene: -
clone size: many
CDR3 protein: CATSDQTDYYGYTF
CDR3 DNA: TGTGCCACCAGTGATCAGACGGACTACTATGGCTACACCTTC

V gene: TRBV6-2/TRBV6-3
J gene: TRBJ2-1
D gene: TRBD2
clone size: many
CDR3 protein: CASSYLPGVSGGAVEQFF
CDR3 DNA: TGTGCCAGCAGTTACCTTCCCGGGGTTAGCGGGGGGGCAGTTGAGCAGTTCTTC

V gene: TRBV12-3/TRBV12-4
J gene: TRBJ2-7
D gene: TRBD1
clone size: -
CDR3 protein: CASTPGQGVVHEQYF
CDR3 DNA: TGTGCCAGCACTCCGGGACAGGGGGTAGTCCACGAGCAGTACTTC

V gene: TRBV7-8
J gene: TRBJ2-7
D gene: -
clone size: many
CDR3 protein: CASSTGLVSYEQYF
CDR3 DNA: TGTGCCAGCAGCACGGGACTGGTATCCTACGAGCAGTACTTC

V gene: TRBV5-1
J gene: TRBJ1-1
D gene: TRBD1
clone size: many
CDR3 protein: CASSSKAPGRQGATEAFF
CDR3 DNA: TGCGCCAGCAGCTCAAAGGCACCTGGAAGACAGGGGGCAACTGAAGCTTTCTTT